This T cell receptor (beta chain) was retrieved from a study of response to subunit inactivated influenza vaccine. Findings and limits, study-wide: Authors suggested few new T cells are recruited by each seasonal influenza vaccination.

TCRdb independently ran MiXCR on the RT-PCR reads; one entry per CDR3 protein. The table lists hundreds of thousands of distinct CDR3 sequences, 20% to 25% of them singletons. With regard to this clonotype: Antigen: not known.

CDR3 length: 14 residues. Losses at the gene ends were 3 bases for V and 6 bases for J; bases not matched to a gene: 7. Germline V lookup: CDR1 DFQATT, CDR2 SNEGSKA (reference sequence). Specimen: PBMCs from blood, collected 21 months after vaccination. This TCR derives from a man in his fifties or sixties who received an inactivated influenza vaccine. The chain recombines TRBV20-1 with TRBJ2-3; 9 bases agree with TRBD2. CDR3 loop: CSARLAGVSDTQYF. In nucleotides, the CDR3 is TGCAGTGCTAGGTTAGCGGGAGTTAGTGATACGCAGTATTTT.